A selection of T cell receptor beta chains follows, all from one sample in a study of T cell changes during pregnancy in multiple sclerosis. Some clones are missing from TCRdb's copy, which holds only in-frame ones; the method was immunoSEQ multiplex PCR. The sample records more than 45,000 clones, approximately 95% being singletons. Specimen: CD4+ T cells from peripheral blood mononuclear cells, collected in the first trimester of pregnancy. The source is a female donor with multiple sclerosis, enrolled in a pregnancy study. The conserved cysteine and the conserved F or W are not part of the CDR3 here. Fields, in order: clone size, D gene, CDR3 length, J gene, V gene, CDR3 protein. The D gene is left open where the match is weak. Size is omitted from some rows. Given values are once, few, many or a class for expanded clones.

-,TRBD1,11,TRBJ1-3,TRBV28,TSTGGAGNTIY
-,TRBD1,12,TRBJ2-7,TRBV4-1,ASSQGQGKGEQY
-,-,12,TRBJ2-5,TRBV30,AWSVRGVKETQY
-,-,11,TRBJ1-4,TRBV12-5,ASASRVGEKLF
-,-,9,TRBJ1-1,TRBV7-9,ASSLSLEAF
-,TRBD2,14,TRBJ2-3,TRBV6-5,ASSYLGLGTADTQY
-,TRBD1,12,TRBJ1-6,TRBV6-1,ASRGTGSNSPLH
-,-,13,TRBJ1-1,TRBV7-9,ASSLQGGGGTEAF
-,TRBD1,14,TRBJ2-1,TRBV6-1,ASSDQGTGVYNEQF
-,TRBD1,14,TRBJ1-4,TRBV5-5,ASSVADRAFNEKLF
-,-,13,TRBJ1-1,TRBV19,ASSVQAVMNTEAF
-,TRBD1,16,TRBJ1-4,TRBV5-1,ASSLSVGRGQANEKLF
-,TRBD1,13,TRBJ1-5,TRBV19,ASSYLTGVGQPQH
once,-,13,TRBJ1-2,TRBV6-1,ASSESLPDRNGYT
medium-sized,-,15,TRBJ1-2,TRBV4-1,ASSQVDMGFSNYGYT
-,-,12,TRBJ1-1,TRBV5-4,ASSLPGGNTEAF
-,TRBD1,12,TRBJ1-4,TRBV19,ASSTGGPNEKLF
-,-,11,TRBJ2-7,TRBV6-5,ASSYSASYEQY
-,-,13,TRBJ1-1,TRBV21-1,ASSPQDSLNTEAF
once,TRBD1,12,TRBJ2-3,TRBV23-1,ARVRDRGPDTQY
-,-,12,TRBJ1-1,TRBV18,ASSLKEGHTEAF
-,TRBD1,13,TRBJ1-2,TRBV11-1,ASSETGTGLYGYT
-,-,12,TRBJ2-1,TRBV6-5,ASRGGANYNEQF